This T cell receptor beta chain originates from a study of identical twins' blood T cells. Only a few counts were recorded for this clonotype. TCRdb fed the 5' RACE reads into MiXCR, producing one record per CDR3 protein. The sample lists 350,000 to 450,000 distinct CDR3 sequences, roughly 31% occurring once. Per the germline V gene, CDR1 is SGHRS and CDR2 is YFSETQ. This CDR3 region has 16 residues. The V end was cut by 4 bases, the J end by 4 bases, with 21 bases between. The chain is built from TRBV5-1 and TRBJ2-7; the D gene is possibly TRBD1 (6 bases). This sequence originates from a woman aged 18-49 years in good health. The sequenced sample was PBMCs. The DNA for the CDR3 is TGCGCCAGCAGCGTAGCCTCACGTGGGACAACATACGAGCAGTACTTC. Protein product: CASSVASRGTTYEQYF. The whole variable domain, remainder taken from reference TRBV5-1 and TRBJ2-7, is KAGVTQTPRYLIKTRGQQVTLSCSPISGHRSVSWYQQTPGQGLQFLFEYFSETQRNKGNFPGRFSGRQFSNSRSEMNVSTLELGDSALYLCASSVASRGTTYEQYFGPGTRLTVT.